Included here is one T cell receptor beta chain sequence, with context. Its antigen is not identified. Germline values: CDR1 LNHDA, CDR2 SQIVND (reference sequence). The CDR3 contains 12 residues. V shed 3 bases and J shed 4 bases, with 3 bases lying between them. TCR beta CDR3 regions were amplified from RNA. HTBI primers drove first-round RT-PCR of the TCR CDR3. Via MiXCR, TCRdb re-called the multiplex PCR reads, giving one row per CDR3 protein. The table lists hundreds of thousands of distinct CDR3 sequences, about 20% of them singletons. This record belongs to a study of T cells in Graves' hyperthyroidism and ophthalmopathy. On the study more broadly: Peripheral blood was drawn at first diagnosis, prior to all treatment. Study results and caveats: Patients with ophthalmopathy were separated from those with stable hyperthyroidism by a 13 V-J model. Blood samples included most of the expanded thyroid clonotypes exceeding 0.001.

The chain combines TRBV19 with TRBJ2-2; the D is unclear. Sequenced: blood. The clonotype was recovered from a man younger than 45 with Graves' ophthalmopathy. In DNA, the CDR3 is TGTGCCAGTAGTATTTTCACCGGGGAGCTGTTTTTT. The encoded protein is CASSIFTGELFF.